These 30 T cell receptor beta chains were all obtained from the same sample, sequenced in a study of glioma-infiltrating T cells after dendritic cell vaccination. Sequenced by immunoSEQ multiplex PCR; TCRdb stores in-frame clones only, minus some. The table shows about 50,000 clones, with roughly 90% occurring only once. Time point given: after dendritic cell vaccination, including at tumor progression/relapse. The specimen was blood, collected after dendritic cell vaccination. These receptors all stem from a human donor with glioblastoma.

On this clone: Other nucleotide sequences in the sample specify the same CDR3. The genes are TRBV9 and TRBJ1-5; D gene uncertain. V lost 2 bases and J lost 2, with 11 bases in between. CDR1 and CDR2 (germline): SGDLS, YYNGEE. This CDR3 has 15 amino acids. In nucleotides, the CDR3 is TGTGCCAGCAGCGTCTCGGGGTCGGGCAATCAGCCCCAGCATTTT. Translation: CASSVSGSGNQPQHF.

The chain has TRBV15 and TRBJ2-3; possibly TRBD2 for D (6 bases). CDR3 length equals 14 residues. Germline loops: CDR1 LNHNV, CDR2 YYDKDF (reference sequence). Deletions cut 5 bases from V and 3 bases from J, with 12 bases between. CDR3 sequence (DNA): TGTGCCACCAGCCCACTAGCCGGAACAGATACGCAGTATTTT. Its translation: CATSPLAGTDTQYF. Using reference TRBV15 and TRBJ2-3 for the parts outside the CDR3, the full variable domain is DAMVIQNPRYQVTQFGKPVTLSCSQTLNHNVMYWYQQKSSQAPKLLFHYYDKDFNNEADTPDNFQSRRPNTSFCFLDIRSPGLGDTAMYLCATSPLAGTDTQYFGPGTRLTVL.

This clone turned up a few times. The J gene is TRBJ1-3, the V gene TRBV10-3; possible D gene TRBD1, 5 bases. The germline V gene has CDR1 ENHRY and CDR2 SYGVKD. The CDR3 totals 14 residues. V gave up 11 bases and J gave up 0 bases, with 14 bases separating them. DNA of the CDR3: TGTGCCGTAGGGGCCCAAGGCTCTGGAAACACCATATATTTT. Translated, it gives CAVGAQGSGNTIYF.

The chain couples TRBV28 to TRBJ2-2; 13 nucleotides align to TRBD2. V was pared by 6 bases and J by 5 bases, with 6 bases of the junction left unmatched. There are 16 residues in the CDR3. Germline V gene lookup returns CDR1 MDHEN and CDR2 SYDVKM. The CDR3 reads CASRRTSGRGTGELFF. As DNA, the CDR3 is TGTGCCAGCAGGAGGACTAGCGGGAGAGGTACCGGGGAGCTGTTTTTT.

The chain is built from TRBV7-2 and TRBJ2-3; 8 bases line up with TRBD2. With 2 bases clipped from V and 3 bases from J, the junction kept 7 bases outside the gene matches. The germline V gene encodes CDR1 SGHTA and CDR2 FQGNSA. The CDR3 runs to 16 residues. CDR3 sequence: CASSLQSSGSTDTQYF. The DNA of the CDR3 is TGTGCCAGCAGCTTACAGTCCAGCGGGAGTACAGATACGCAGTATTTT.

This chain joins TRBV9 and TRBJ1-2, with TRBD1 matching over 7 bases. The ends lost 0 bases at V and 1 base at J; junction bases unmatched: 12. Germline V gene lookup returns CDR1 SGDLS and CDR2 YYNGEE. This CDR3 region has 18 residues. CDR3 DNA: TGTGCCAGCAGCGTAGATCCCACTACAGGGGCGGGTAACTATGGCTACACCTTC. Translation gives CASSVDPTTGAGNYGYTF.

The gene calls are TRBV5-1 and TRBJ1-1, with unresolved D. Germline assignment: CDR1 SGHRS and CDR2 YFSETQ. Trimming took off 1 base at V and 4 bases at J, with 5 bases between the two ends. CDR3 length equals 12 residues. CDR3 coding DNA: TGCGCCAGCAGCTTGAGCGGCACTGAAGCTTTCTTT. It yields the protein CASSLSGTEAFF. The variable domain in full, completed from reference TRBV5-1 and TRBJ1-1, reads KAGVTQTPRYLIKTRGQQVTLSCSPISGHRSVSWYQQTPGQGLQFLFEYFSETQRNKGNFPGRFSGRQFSNSRSEMNVSTLELGDSALYLCASSLSGTEAFFGQGTRLTVV.

The chain couples TRBV5-8 to TRBJ1-2, with D hard to call. V shed 1 base and J shed 1 base, with 8 bases lying between them. Germline V gene lookup returns CDR1 SGHTS and CDR2 YDEGEE. This CDR3 contains 14 residues. The CDR3 loop reads CASSLTGSNYGYTF. The CDR3, as DNA: TGTGCCAGCAGCTTGACCGGGAGTAACTATGGCTACACCTTC.

This chain links TRBV4-3 with TRBJ2-3; 11 bases are shared with TRBD1. The junction had 7 bases not matched to a gene; V was cut back by 0 bases and J by 5 bases. The CDR3 extends over 17 amino acids. The germline V gene has CDR1 LGHNA and CDR2 YSLEER. Here the CDR3 DNA reads TGCGCCAGCAGCCAAGAAGTACCGGGACAGGGGGTAGATACGCAGTATTTT. Protein: CASSQEVPGQGVDTQYF.

This chain uses TRBV10-3 with TRBJ1-5, with TRBD1 identical over 10 bases. The CDR3 runs 15 residues. Trimming took 6 bases from V and 2 from J; bases not matched to a gene: 4. Looked up from germline, CDR1 is ENHRY and CDR2 is SYGVKD. CDR3 amino acids: CAIRETGGRNQPQHF. The CDR3 bases are TGTGCCATCAGAGAGACAGGGGGCCGCAATCAGCCCCAGCATTTT.

The chain joins TRBV7-2 to TRBJ1-4; 7 bases line up with TRBD1. J lost 8 bases, V lost 4 bases, and 4 bases had no gene match. Germline V gene data show CDR1 as SGHTA and CDR2 as FQGNSA. CDR3 length: 13 residues. The chain's CDR3 is CASSYRGEEKLFF. The DNA of the CDR3 is TGTGCCAGCAGCTACAGGGGAGAGGAAAAACTGTTTTTT.

The genes are TRBV5-6 and TRBJ2-7; D perhaps matches TRBD1 (5 bases). This CDR3 comprises 15 residues. Germline assignment: CDR1 SGHDT and CDR2 YYEEEE. With 0 bases removed from V and 3 bases from J, the gap between germline ends came to 13 bases. In DNA, the CDR3 is TGTGCCAGCAGCTTGGGAAGGGGTTGGTACTACGAGCAGTACTTC. Protein: CASSLGRGWYYEQYF.

Here the CDR3 reads CASNSRAENIQYF. CDR3 nucleotides: TGTGCCAGCAATTCCAGGGCCGAAAACATTCAGTACTTC. V gene TRBV6-5 combines with J gene TRBJ2-4; tentative D call: TRBD1 (5 bases). Trimming pared 7 bases from V and 5 bases from J, leaving 12 bases between. Germline assignment: CDR1 MNHEY and CDR2 SVGAGI. The CDR3 consists of 13 residues.

This clone has just a few counts. The chain employs TRBV28 and TRBJ1-3, with D tentatively TRBD1 (5 bases). Germline CDR1 and CDR2: MDHEN and SYDVKM. Between the trimmed V and J ends, which lost 7 bases and 3 bases, there was a span of 10 bases. The CDR3 spans 13 residues. In DNA form, the CDR3 reads TGTGCCAGCACGGGGGGATTTGGAAACACCATATATTTT. Its protein product is CASTGGFGNTIYF.

This chain connects TRBV7-2 to TRBJ2-1; 10 nucleotides match TRBD2. The V segment lost 1 base and the J segment 10 bases; nucleotides outside the gene matches: 16. The CDR3 covers 18 residues. Germline-derived CDR1 and CDR2 are SGHTA and FQGNSA. The CDR3 here is CASSLGELEAGGRREQFF. As DNA, the CDR3 is TGTGCCAGCAGCTTAGGGGAACTGGAAGCGGGAGGGCGCAGGGAGCAGTTCTTC.

The count of this clone is one. V and J are TRBV19 and TRBJ2-6; D is possibly TRBD1 (5 bases). Germline assignment: CDR1 LNHDA and CDR2 SQIVND (reference sequence). V was cut by 6 bases and J by 0 bases, with 9 bases left in between. The CDR3 has 15 amino acids. The CDR3 DNA follows: TGTGCCAGTAGGCCCAGGGACTCTGGGGCCAACGTCCTGACTTTC. This encodes CASRPRDSGANVLTF. Together with reference TRBV19 and TRBJ2-6, the CDR3 gives the full variable domain: DGGITQSPKYLFRKEGQNVTLSCEQNLNHDAMYWYRQDPGQGLRLIYYSQIVNDFQKGDIAEGYSVSREKKESFPLTVTSAQKNPTAFYLCASRPRDSGANVLTFGAGSRLTVL.

The rearrangement uses TRBV10-3 and TRBJ1-6; 8 bases fit TRBD1. Per the germline V gene, CDR1 is ENHRY and CDR2 is SYGVKD. Germline trimming cut 4 bases from V and 5 bases from J; bases unmatched to any gene: 4. The CDR3 runs 15 residues. CDR3 loop: CAISGTGPNNSPLHF. The CDR3 nucleotides are TGTGCCATCAGTGGGACAGGGCCAAATAATTCACCCCTCCACTTT.

For this clone: The same CDR3 is also encoded by other DNA sequences in this sample. The J gene is TRBJ2-2, the V gene TRBV4-2; maybe TRBD2 (6 bases). Germline CDR1 is LGHNA and CDR2 is YNFKEQ. V shed 0 bases and J shed 0 bases, with 8 bases lying between them. CDR3 length: 16 amino acids. CDR3 nucleotide sequence: TGTGCCAGCAGCCAAGACCGCGGGGCGAACACCGGGGAGCTGTTTTTT. This gives the protein CASSQDRGANTGELFF.

This chain connects TRBV10-3 to TRBJ1-5; 10 nucleotides align to TRBD1. The CDR3 sequence is 15 residues long. Germline CDR1 ENHRY, CDR2 SYGVKD. J lost 6 bases, V lost 0 bases, and 2 bases had no gene match. CDR3 sequence reads: CAISESGQGFQPQHF. CDR3 in DNA: TGTGCCATCAGTGAGTCGGGACAGGGGTTTCAGCCCCAGCATTTT.

The chain recombines TRBV19 with TRBJ2-1; 9 positions agree with TRBD2. The CDR3 has 15 residues. J lost 6 bases, V lost 3 bases, and 6 bases had no gene match. Germline assignment: CDR1 LNHDA and CDR2 SQIVND (reference sequence). The CDR3 DNA follows: TGTGCCAGTAGTATCTCTAGCGGGGCCCTCAATGAGCAGTTCTTC. Translated: CASSISSGALNEQFF.

The rearrangement joins TRBV6-1 to TRBJ2-3; TRBD1 matches at 7 bases. The germline V gene encodes CDR1 MNHNS and CDR2 SASEGT. Germline trimming cut 6 bases from V and 2 bases from J; bases unmatched to any gene: 8. CDR3 length: 15 amino acids. The CDR3 nucleotides are TGTGCCAGCAGGGCACAGGGGATGGCCACAGATACGCAGTATTTT. It codes for CASRAQGMATDTQYF.

This clone was counted a few times. This chain joins TRBV5-1 and TRBJ1-2; D perhaps matches TRBD1 (5 bases). This CDR3 has 15 residues. Trimming stripped 4 bases from V and 4 bases from J, with 17 bases between. Germline values: CDR1 SGHRS, CDR2 YFSETQ. CDR3 in amino acids: CASSPGHPASYGYTF. Here the CDR3 DNA reads TGCGCCAGCAGCCCTGGACACCCTGCTAGCTATGGCTACACCTTC.

The J gene is TRBJ2-2, the V gene TRBV4-1; 8 bases agree with TRBD2. Germline CDR1 and CDR2: MGHRA and YSYEKL. The CDR3 consists of 17 residues. With 3 bases clipped from V and 6 bases from J, the junction kept 12 bases outside the gene matches. CDR3 DNA sequence: TGCGCCAGCAGCCAGGGTCCCAGCGGGAGTTGGTCCGGGGAGCTGTTTTTT. This sequence encodes CASSQGPSGSWSGELFF.

The chain joins TRBV19 to TRBJ1-1; 7 nucleotides align to TRBD1. From germline, CDR1 is LNHDA and CDR2 SQIVND (reference sequence). The V segment lost 6 bases and the J segment 11 bases; nucleotides outside the gene matches: 12. The CDR3 runs 13 residues. CDR3 coding DNA: TGTGCCAGTAGACCTACGGGACAGCGCGGCGCTTTCTTT. It yields the protein CASRPTGQRGAFF.

The genes are TRBV5-6 and TRBJ1-2; D is possibly TRBD1 (5 bases). Trimming took 0 bases from V and 0 from J, leaving 9 bases between them. CDR1 is SGHDT and CDR2 is YYEEEE in the germline V gene. The CDR3 extends over 15 amino acids. The CDR3, as DNA: TGTGCCAGCAGCTTGGAAGGGGCCTCTAACTATGGCTACACCTTC. Residues: CASSLEGASNYGYTF.

The V and J genes are TRBV21-1 and TRBJ1-4. TRBV21-1 is a listed pseudogene. The length of the CDR3 is 13 residues. CDR3 amino acids: CASSKGRDEKLFF. The CDR3 DNA sequence: TGTGCCAGCAGCAAAGGCCGGGATGAAAAACTGTTTTTT.

The V call is TRBV28, the J call TRBJ1-2; no reliable D call. Trimming removed 4 bases from V and 5 bases from J, with 8 bases in between. The CDR3 loop spans 12 amino acids. The germline CDR1 and CDR2 sequences are MDHEN and SYDVKM. The CDR3 DNA reads TGTGCCAGCAGTTCTTCAGTTTATGGCTACACCTTC. Translated: CASSSSVYGYTF.

The V gene is TRBV2, the J gene TRBJ2-1, with 7 bases aligning to TRBD2. Trimming took 6 bases from V and 6 from J; bases not matched to a gene: 11. The CDR3 spans 15 residues. Germline V gives CDR1 SNHLY, CDR2 FYNNEI. CDR3 in amino acids: CASRSGTTTINEQFF. The DNA of the CDR3 is TGTGCCAGCAGGTCCGGGACTACTACTATCAATGAGCAGTTCTTC.

This rearrangement joins TRBV6-6 to TRBJ2-5; TRBD2 is a possible D gene (6 bases). Near its end, the DNA agrees better with TRBJ2-7, so the J call may be wrong. Germline V CDR1 and CDR2: MNHNY, SVGAGI (reference sequence). The length of the CDR3 is 14 residues. The CDR3 is CASSFPGGVDEQYF. The CDR3 coding sequence is TGTGCCAGCAGTTTCCCAGGAGGGGTTGACGAGCAGTACTTC.

V gene TRBV5-6 combines with J gene TRBJ2-3, with 11 bases aligning to TRBD2. CDR1 is SGHDT, CDR2 YYEEEE, per germline. This CDR3 is 17 amino acids long. V lost 1 base, J lost 2 bases, and 6 bases stayed unmatched. The CDR3 sequence: CASSLTVAGGTTDTQYF. The CDR3 region has the DNA TGTGCCAGCAGCTTGACGGTAGCGGGAGGGACCACAGATACGCAGTATTTT. The entire variable domain, with the rest obtained from reference TRBV5-6 and TRBJ2-3, is as follows: DAGVTQSPTHLIKTRGQQVTLRCSPKSGHDTVSWYQQALGQGPQFIFQYYEEEERQRGNFPDRFSGHQFPNYSSELNVNALLLGDSALYLCASSLTVAGGTTDTQYFGPGTRLTVL.